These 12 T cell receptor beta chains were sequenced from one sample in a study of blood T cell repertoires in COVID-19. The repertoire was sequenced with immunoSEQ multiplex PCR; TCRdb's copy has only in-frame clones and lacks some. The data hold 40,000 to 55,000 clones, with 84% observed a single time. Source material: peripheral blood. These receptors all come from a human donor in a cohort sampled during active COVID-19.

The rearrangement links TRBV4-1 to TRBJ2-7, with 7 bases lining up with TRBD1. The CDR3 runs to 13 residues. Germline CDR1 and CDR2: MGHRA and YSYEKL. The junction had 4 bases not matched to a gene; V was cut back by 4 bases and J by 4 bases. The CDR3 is CASSLQGDYEQYF. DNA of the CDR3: TGCGCCAGCAGCCTCCAGGGGGATTACGAGCAGTACTTC.

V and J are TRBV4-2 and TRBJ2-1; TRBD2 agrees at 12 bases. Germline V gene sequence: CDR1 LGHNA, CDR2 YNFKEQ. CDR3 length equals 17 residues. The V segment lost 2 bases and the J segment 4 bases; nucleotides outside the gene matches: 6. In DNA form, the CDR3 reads TGTGCCAGCAGCCAACTGGCTAGCGGGAGGGAGTACAATGAGCAGTTCTTC. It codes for CASSQLASGREYNEQFF.

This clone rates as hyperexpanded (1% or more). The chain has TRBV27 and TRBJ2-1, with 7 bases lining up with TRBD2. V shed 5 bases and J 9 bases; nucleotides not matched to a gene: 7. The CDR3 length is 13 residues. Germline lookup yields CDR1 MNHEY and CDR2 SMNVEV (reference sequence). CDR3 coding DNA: TGTGCCAGCAGTCCCACTAGCGCGGGTGAGCAGTTCTTC. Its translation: CASSPTSAGEQFF.

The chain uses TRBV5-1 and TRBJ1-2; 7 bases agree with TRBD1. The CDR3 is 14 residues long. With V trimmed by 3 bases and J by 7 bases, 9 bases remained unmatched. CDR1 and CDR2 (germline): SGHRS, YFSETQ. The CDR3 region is CASSSEGTVGGYTF. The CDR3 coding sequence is TGCGCCAGCAGCTCCGAGGGGACAGTCGGTGGCTACACCTTC.

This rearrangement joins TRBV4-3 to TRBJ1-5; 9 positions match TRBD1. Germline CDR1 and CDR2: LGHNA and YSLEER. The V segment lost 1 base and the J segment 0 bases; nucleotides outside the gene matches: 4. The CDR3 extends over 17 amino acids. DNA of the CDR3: TGCGCCAGCAGCCAAGGGACAGGGGATCATAGCAATCAGCCCCAGCATTTT. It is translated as CASSQGTGDHSNQPQHF.

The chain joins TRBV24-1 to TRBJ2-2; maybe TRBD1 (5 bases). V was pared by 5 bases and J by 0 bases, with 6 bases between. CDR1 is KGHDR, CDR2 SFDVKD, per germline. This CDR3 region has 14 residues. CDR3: CATSGQPNTGELFF. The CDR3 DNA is TGTGCCACCAGTGGACAGCCGAACACCGGGGAGCTGTTTTTT.

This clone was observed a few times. The CDR3 bases are TGCGCCAGCAGCTGGGGACTAGCGACTAGCACAGATACGCAGTATTTT. Residues: CASSWGLATSTDTQYF. This sequence joins TRBV5-1 and TRBJ2-3, with 10 bases identical to TRBD2. Germline CDR1 SGHRS, CDR2 YFSETQ. Germline trimming cut 3 bases from V and 0 bases from J; bases unmatched to any gene: 4. CDR3 length: 16 amino acids.

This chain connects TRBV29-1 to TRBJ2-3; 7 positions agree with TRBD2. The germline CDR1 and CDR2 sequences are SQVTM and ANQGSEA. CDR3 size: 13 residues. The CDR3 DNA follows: TGCTCCGGGCGGCATAGCGGGACAGATACGCAGTATTTT. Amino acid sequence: CSGRHSGTDTQYF.

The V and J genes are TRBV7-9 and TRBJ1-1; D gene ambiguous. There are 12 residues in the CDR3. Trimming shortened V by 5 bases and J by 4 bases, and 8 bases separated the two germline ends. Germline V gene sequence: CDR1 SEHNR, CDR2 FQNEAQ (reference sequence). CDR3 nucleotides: TGTGCCAGCAGCCGGGAGGTCACTGAAGCTTTCTTT. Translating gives CASSREVTEAFF.

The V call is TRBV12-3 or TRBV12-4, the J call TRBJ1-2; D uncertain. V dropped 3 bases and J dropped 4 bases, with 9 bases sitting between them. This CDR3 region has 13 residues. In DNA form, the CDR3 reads TGTGCCAGCAGTTTGCCCCAGATCTATGGCTACACCTTC. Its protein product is CASSLPQIYGYTF.

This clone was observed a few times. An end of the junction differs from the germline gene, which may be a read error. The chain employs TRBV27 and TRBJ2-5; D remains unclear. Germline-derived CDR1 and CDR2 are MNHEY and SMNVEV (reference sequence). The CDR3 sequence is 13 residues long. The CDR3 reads CASSLYTQEAQYF. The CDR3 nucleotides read TGTGCCAGCAGTTTATACACACAAGAGGCCCAGTACTTC.

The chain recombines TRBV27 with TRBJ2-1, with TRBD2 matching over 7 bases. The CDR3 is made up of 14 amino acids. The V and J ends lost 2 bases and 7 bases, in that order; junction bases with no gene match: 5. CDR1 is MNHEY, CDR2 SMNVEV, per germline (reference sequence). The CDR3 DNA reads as TGTGCCAGCAGTTTAGAGACTAGCTTGAATGAGCAGTTCTTC. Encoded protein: CASSLETSLNEQFF.